The 21 T cell receptor beta chains given below trace back to one sample, sequenced in a study of T cell repertoires in cytomegalovirus infection. The antigens for these receptors are not known. TCRdb called the reads again in MiXCR, with one record for every CDR3 protein. The repertoire includes hundreds of thousands of distinct CDR3 sequences, 25% to 35% of them detected once, and 15% to 20% sits in the top ten. The sample was cultured PBMCs, taken from culture after CMV antigen stimulation. The receptor source for this set is a human donor in good health (CMV status not recorded). Some clones in this sample may be carry-over from other donors' samples.

In this sample, this clonotype turned up a few times. The gene calls are TRBV7-2 and TRBJ2-2; maybe TRBD2 (5 bases). In germline, CDR1 is SGHTA, CDR2 FQGNSA. The CDR3 covers 14 residues. V was cut by 2 bases and J by 5 bases, with 9 bases left in between. The CDR3 sequence: CASSLSWRTGELFF. For the CDR3, the DNA is TGTGCCAGCAGCTTAAGCTGGAGGACCGGGGAGCTGTTTTTT.

J is TRBJ1-4 and V is TRBV12-3 or TRBV12-4; no clear D gene. The V and J ends lost 7 bases and 6 bases respectively, with 15 bases between them. The CDR3 extends over 14 amino acids. The CDR3 reads CASTAGAWDEKLFF. Here the CDR3 DNA reads TGTGCCAGCACTGCGGGAGCCTGGGATGAAAAACTGTTTTTT.

This clonotype has a handful of counts. The J gene is TRBJ1-1, the V gene TRBV7-2, with 7 positions matching TRBD1. This CDR3 is 12 amino acids long. V shed 4 bases, J shed 11 bases, and the junction held 7 bases outside the gene matches. In germline, CDR1 is SGHTA, CDR2 FQGNSA. This CDR3 is CASSSREGAAFF. CDR3 bases: TGTGCCAGCAGCTCCCGGGAGGGGGCGGCTTTCTTT.

A few counts support this clonotype. The rearrangement uses TRBV7-2 and TRBJ2-2, with 11 positions matching TRBD2. Trimming removed 5 bases from V and 5 bases from J; junction bases left unmatched: 7. The CDR3 extends over 16 amino acids. CDR1 is SGHTA and CDR2 is FQGNSA in the germline V gene. As DNA, the CDR3 is TGTGCCAGCAGCCCTACTAGCGGGAGTAGGACCGGGGAGCTGTTTTTT. It is translated as CASSPTSGSRTGELFF.

The chain combines TRBV12-3 or TRBV12-4 with TRBJ2-1; a possible D gene is TRBD2 (5 bases). The CDR3 is 15 amino acids. The germline V and J ends were trimmed by 5 bases and 2 bases, with 13 bases remaining between them. The CDR3 reads CASSPRSVPYNEQFF. The CDR3 bases are TGTGCCAGCAGTCCCCGTAGCGTCCCCTACAATGAGCAGTTCTTC.

This rearrangement joins TRBV20-1 to TRBJ2-7; D gene uncertain. The CDR3 is 13 residues long. In germline, CDR1 is DFQATT, CDR2 SNEGSKA (reference sequence). CDR3 sequence (DNA): TGCAGGGGGTATATAGGACGGACCTACGAGCAGTACTTC. It translates to CRGYIGRTYEQYF.

This chain uses TRBV28 with TRBJ1-6; D is ambiguous. The CDR3 extends over 14 amino acids. Germline CDR1 and CDR2: MDHEN and SYDVKM. V dropped 7 bases and J dropped 5 bases, with 12 bases sitting between them. The CDR3 nucleotides read TGTGCCAGCACACCCCGGCCGCATAATTCACCCCTCCACTTT. Its protein is CASTPRPHNSPLHF.

The J gene is TRBJ1-4, the V gene TRBV7-9; no definite D call. The germline V gene encodes CDR1 SEHNR and CDR2 FQNEAQ (reference sequence). CDR3 length: 13 amino acids. V lost 6 bases and J lost 4, with 9 bases in between. For the CDR3, the DNA is TGTGCCAGCAGGGGCGGCTATAATGAAAAACTGTTTTTT. Encoded protein: CASRGGYNEKLFF.

The chain employs TRBV7-6 and TRBJ2-5; maybe TRBD2 (5 bases). V shed 4 bases and J shed 5 bases, with 14 bases lying between them. Germline values: CDR1 SGHVS, CDR2 FNYEAQ. The CDR3 consists of 14 residues. CDR3 nucleotides: TGTGCCAGCAGCTACTCCCTGGCGGGTGAGACCCAGTACTTC. It translates to CASSYSLAGETQYF.

This clonotype was seen many times. The V gene is TRBV7-8, the J gene TRBJ2-6, with D perhaps TRBD1 (6 bases). The CDR3 sequence is 18 residues long. The germline gives CDR1 SGHVS, CDR2 FQNEAQ. With 5 bases removed from V and 0 bases from J, the gap between germline ends came to 17 bases. The CDR3 is CASSPQTGGSSGANVLTF. CDR3 nucleotide sequence: TGTGCCAGCAGCCCCCAGACAGGCGGTAGCTCTGGGGCCAACGTCCTGACTTTC.

The rearrangement links TRBV7-2 to TRBJ1-5; TRBD1 matches at 7 bases. The CDR3 consists of 15 residues. The trim removed 5 bases at V and 6 bases at J, leaving 10 bases unmatched. The germline gives CDR1 SGHTA, CDR2 FQGNSA. The CDR3 region is CASSARTGVGQPQHF. CDR3 DNA: TGTGCCAGCAGCGCCCGGACAGGAGTAGGTCAGCCCCAGCATTTT. Together with reference TRBV7-2 and TRBJ1-5, the CDR3 gives the full variable domain: GAGVSQSPSNKVTEKGKDVELRCDPISGHTALYWYRQSLGQGLEFLIYFQGNSAPDKSGLPSDRFSAERTGGSVSTLTIQRTQQEDSAVYLCASSARTGVGQPQHFGDGTRLSIL.

The J gene is TRBJ2-7, the V gene TRBV6-5, with 9 bases lining up with TRBD1. Looked up from germline, CDR1 is MNHEY and CDR2 is SVGAGI. V shed 8 bases and J 7 bases; nucleotides not matched to a gene: 9. CDR3 size: 13 residues. CDR3 sequence reads: CASQGQGEREQYF. Here the CDR3 DNA reads TGTGCCAGCCAGGGACAGGGAGAGAGGGAGCAGTACTTC.

The rearrangement uses TRBV11-2 and TRBJ1-6; D is possibly TRBD1 (6 bases). The CDR3 sequence is 13 residues long. Trimming removed 4 bases at V and 8 bases at J, with 9 bases between. Germline CDR1 reads SGHAT; CDR2 reads FQNNGV. The CDR3 DNA follows: TGTGCCAGCAGCTATCGGACAGATTCACCCCTCCACTTT. It specifies CASSYRTDSPLHF. The full variable domain, its missing parts supplied by reference TRBV11-2 and TRBJ1-6, is EAGVAQSPRYKIIEKRQSVAFWCNPISGHATLYWYQQILGQGPKLLIQFQNNGVVDDSQLPKDRFSAERLKGVDSTLKIQPAKLEDSAVYLCASSYRTDSPLHFGNGTRLTVT.

This clonotype was counted only a few times. The chain has TRBV7-2 and TRBJ2-1, with D tentatively TRBD2 (6 bases). Trimming removed 5 bases from V and 9 bases from J, with 17 bases in between. CDR1 is SGHTA, CDR2 FQGNSA, per germline. CDR3 length: 14 amino acids. The CDR3 sequence is CASSHGSVAGEQFF. The DNA for the CDR3 is TGTGCCAGCAGCCACGGGAGTGTGGCCGGTGAGCAGTTCTTC.

This clonotype was seen repeatedly, ten times or more. J is TRBJ2-3 and V is TRBV19; TRBD1 is a possible D gene (7 bases). The ends were cut back, 1 base at V and 4 bases at J, with 24 bases in the middle. Germline V gene lookup returns CDR1 LNHDA and CDR2 SQIVND (reference sequence). The CDR3 extends over 19 amino acids. The CDR3 DNA is TGTGCCAGTAGTATAGGCGGGACAGTCTTTGGAGTCTCCCCAGATACGCAGTATTTT. Its translation is CASSIGGTVFGVSPDTQYF.

This clonotype was found a few times. The CDR3 sequence is CASSSGTGDKKAFF. In DNA form, the CDR3 reads TGTGCCAGCAGCTCGGGGACAGGGGATAAGAAAGCTTTCTTT. The V call is TRBV7-6, the J call TRBJ1-1, with 10 bases lining up with TRBD1. Trimming removed 4 bases from V and 9 bases from J; junction bases left unmatched: 8. The CDR3 is 14 amino acids. The germline CDR1 and CDR2 sequences are SGHVS and FNYEAQ. Drawing the rest from reference TRBV7-6 and TRBJ1-1, the complete variable domain is GAGVSQSPRYKVTKRGQDVALRCDPISGHVSLYWYRQALGQGPEFLTYFNYEAQQDKSGLPNDRFSAERPEGSISTLTIQRTEQRDSAMYRCASSSGTGDKKAFFGQGTRLTVV.

This clonotype was seen a few times. The genes are TRBV7-2 and TRBJ1-1; no clear D. CDR1 is SGHTA and CDR2 is FQGNSA in the germline V gene. V gave up 10 bases and J gave up 0 bases, with 9 bases separating them. The CDR3 contains 12 residues. CDR3 protein: CATGHLNTEAFF. The CDR3 bases are TGTGCCACCGGGCACCTGAACACTGAAGCTTTCTTT.

The chain carries TRBV7-9 and TRBJ2-1; TRBD2 aligns across 12 bases. Germline lookup yields CDR1 SEHNR and CDR2 FQNEAQ (reference sequence). V lost 4 bases to trimming and J lost 4 bases; unmatched junction nucleotides: 11. There are 18 residues in the CDR3. The CDR3 DNA follows: TGTGCCAGCAGCTCCAGTGACTTACTAGCGGGAGGATACAATGAGCAGTTCTTC. Translating gives CASSSSDLLAGGYNEQFF.

The DNA for the CDR3 is TGTGCCAGCAGTGAGGGACAGGGGATTTTTTACACCGGGGAGCTGTTTTTT. Encoded protein: CASSEGQGIFYTGELFF. The chain uses TRBV5-6 and TRBJ2-2; TRBD1 matches 10 bases. Germline-derived CDR1 and CDR2 are SGHDT and YYEEEE. J gave up 3 bases and V 5 bases, and 10 bases lay outside the gene matches. CDR3 size: 17 residues.

This clonotype has just a few counts. J is TRBJ2-5 and V is TRBV6-2 or TRBV6-3; D is uncertain. Germline CDR1 reads MNHEY; CDR2 reads SVGEGT. This CDR3 region has 14 residues. Trimming shortened V by 4 bases and J by 2 bases, and 11 bases separated the two germline ends. The CDR3 loop is CASSSVVVQETQYF. In DNA, the CDR3 is TGTGCCAGCAGTTCGGTTGTGGTTCAAGAGACCCAGTACTTC.

This clonotype was observed a few times. The gene calls are TRBV24-1 and TRBJ2-7; D unresolved. The CDR3 is 14 amino acids. Germline V gene data show CDR1 as KGHDR and CDR2 as SFDVKD. The ends were cut back, 2 bases at V and 3 bases at J, with 10 bases in the middle. The CDR3 here is CATSDSRLLYEQYF. CDR3 DNA: TGTGCCACCAGTGATTCTAGGCTCCTCTACGAGCAGTACTTC.